Shown below are 3 T cell receptor beta chains from a single sample sequenced in a study of blood T cell repertoires in COVID-19. The protocol was immunoSEQ multiplex PCR, while the TCRdb copy is restricted to in-frame clones and leaves out a portion. The table includes around 450,000 clones, roughly 90% detected once. The sample comprised PBMCs or T cells enriched from blood (not recorded which). Receptor source: a woman aged 18-35 years who had recovered from COVID-19.

The CDR3 region is CASSLERDNSPLHF. As DNA, the CDR3 is TGCGCCAGCAGCTTGGAAAGAGATAATTCACCCCTCCACTTT. The chain combines TRBV5-1 with TRBJ1-6; D is uncertain. Germline-derived CDR1 and CDR2 are SGHRS and YFSETQ. V was shortened by 0 bases and J by 5 bases, with 6 bases between the two germline ends. This CDR3 spans 14 amino acids.

This chain links TRBV7-2 with TRBJ2-3; a weak D match, TRBD2 (7 bases). The CDR3 contains 16 residues. V dropped 5 bases and J dropped 2 bases, with 17 bases sitting between them. Germline CDR1 is SGHTA and CDR2 is FQGNSA. The CDR3 DNA follows: TGTGCCAGCAGCCCTCACCTTGGGGGGGCCACAGATACGCAGTATTTT. Its translation: CASSPHLGGATDTQYF.

J is TRBJ2-7 and V is TRBV11-2, with D possibly matching TRBD2 (6 bases). The CDR3 spans 16 residues. Trimming removed 5 bases from V and 4 bases from J, with 21 bases in between. Per germline, CDR1 SGHAT and CDR2 FQNNGV. The chain's CDR3 is CASSPQGGVRQYEQYF. CDR3 sequence (DNA): TGTGCCAGCAGCCCTCAGGGCGGGGTAAGACAGTACGAGCAGTACTTC. The full variable domain, its missing parts supplied by reference TRBV11-2 and TRBJ2-7, is EAGVAQSPRYKIIEKRQSVAFWCNPISGHATLYWYQQILGQGPKLLIQFQNNGVVDDSQLPKDRFSAERLKGVDSTLKIQPAKLEDSAVYLCASSPQGGVRQYEQYFGPGTRLTVT.